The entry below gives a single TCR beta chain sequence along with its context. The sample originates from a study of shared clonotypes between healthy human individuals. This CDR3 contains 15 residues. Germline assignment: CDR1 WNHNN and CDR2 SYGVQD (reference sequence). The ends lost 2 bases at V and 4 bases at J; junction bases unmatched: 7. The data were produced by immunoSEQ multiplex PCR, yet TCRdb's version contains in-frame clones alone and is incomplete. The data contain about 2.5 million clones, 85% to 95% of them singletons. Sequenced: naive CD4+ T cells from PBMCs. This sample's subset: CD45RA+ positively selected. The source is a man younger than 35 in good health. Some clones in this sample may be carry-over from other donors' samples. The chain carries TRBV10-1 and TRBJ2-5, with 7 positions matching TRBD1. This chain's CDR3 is CASSELAGGGETQYF. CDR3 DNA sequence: TGCGCCAGCAGTGAGCTTGCAGGGGGTGGAGAGACCCAGTACTTC.